This note documents a single T cell receptor (beta chain) sequence. The data are from a study of control samples from healthy donors and cancer patients. Profiled with immunoSEQ multiplex PCR; TCRdb holds only in-frame clones, not every one. Seen here are fewer than 200,000 clones, roughly 90% observed once, and the top ten hold around 13%. Source material: blood. The TCR originated in a man younger than 45 in good health.

CDR3 amino acids: CASRKTASTYEQYF. The CDR3 DNA reads TGTGCCAGCAGGAAGACTGCATCTACCTACGAGCAGTACTTC. The chain recombines TRBV7-9 with TRBJ2-7; D uncertain. The CDR3 length is 14 residues. The V end was cut by 6 bases, the J end by 2 bases, with 14 bases between. Germline CDR1 is SEHNR and CDR2 is FQNEAQ (reference sequence).